These T cell receptor beta chains were read from a single sample in a study of identical twins. TCRdb fed the 5' RACE reads into MiXCR, producing one record per CDR3 protein. The sample yields 1,800,000 or so distinct CDR3 sequences, 32% seen once. Material: cord blood. The receptor set was obtained from a newborn girl in good health. Both conserved end residues are part of each CDR3. A D gene is named only where the DNA matches it firmly. Not all rows give a size; the values are once, few, many and, for expanded clones, a class.

>-|TRBV10-3|few|TRBJ2-7
CAISATSSSYEQYF
TGTGCCATCAGTGCTACTAGCTCCTCCTACGAGCAGTACTTC
>TRBD2|TRBV20-1|few|TRBJ2-1
CGARLAGAPSYNEQFF
TGCGGTGCTAGACTAGCGGGGGCGCCTTCCTACAATGAGCAGTTCTTC
>-|TRBV25-1|few|TRBJ1-5
CASSGAGVAQHF
TGTGCCAGCAGTGGAGCTGGGGTTGCCCAGCATTTT
>TRBD2|TRBV12-3/TRBV12-4|once|TRBJ2-5
CASSIRTSGRANEQYF
TGTGCCAGCAGTATTCGGACTAGCGGGAGGGCCAATGAGCAGTACTTC
>-|TRBV29-1|-|TRBJ1-4
CSVVLGEKLFF
TGCAGCGTTGTCCTAGGGGAAAAACTGTTTTTT
>-|TRBV4-1|-|TRBJ1-1
CASSPRLSQGLNTEAFF
TGCGCCAGCAGCCCCCGTCTATCGCAAGGGTTGAACACTGAAGCTTTCTTT
>-|TRBV11-2|few|TRBJ2-6
CASTLTAVISGANVLTF
TGTGCCAGCACCCTAACAGCCGTCATCTCTGGGGCCAACGTCCTGACTTTC
>TRBD2|TRBV7-2|-|TRBJ2-7
CASSLAGTSIGFGFYEQYF
TGTGCCAGCAGCTTAGCCGGGACTAGCATAGGATTCGGATTTTACGAGCAGTACTTC
>TRBD2|TRBV9|few|TRBJ2-3
CASSVELAGKDTQYF
TGTGCCAGCAGCGTAGAACTAGCGGGAAAGGATACGCAGTATTTT
>-|TRBV20-1|-|TRBJ1-2
CSARFRRPGSGGYGYNF
TGCAGTGCTAGATTTAGGAGACCGGGTTCCGGCGGCTATGGCTACAACTTC
>-|TRBV10-2|-|TRBJ1-1
CASNPGPNTEAFF
TGCGCCAGCAATCCAGGGCCGAACACTGAAGCTTTCTTT
>TRBD2|TRBV2|few|TRBJ2-3
CASNLLAGVSDTQYF
TGTGCCAGCAATTTACTAGCGGGAGTTTCAGATACGCAGTATTTT
>TRBD1|TRBV7-2|few|TRBJ1-2
CASSLNGWDSFYGYTF
TGTGCCAGCAGCTTAAACGGATGGGACAGCTTCTATGGCTACACCTTC
>TRBD2|TRBV12-3/TRBV12-4|many|TRBJ2-7
CASSLAGTSGSYEQYF
TGTGCCAGCAGTTTAGCCGGGACTAGCGGTTCCTACGAGCAGTACTTC
>-|TRBV9|-|TRBJ2-3
CASSAVISTDTQYF
TGTGCCAGCAGCGCCGTTATTAGCACAGATACGCAGTATTTT
>-|TRBV7-9|few|TRBJ2-7
CASSSWSSKIYEQYF
TGTGCCAGCAGCTCCTGGAGCAGTAAGATCTACGAGCAGTACTTC
>-|TRBV2|few|TRBJ1-5
CASSLAGRRSNQPQHF
TGTGCCAGCAGCTTAGCGGGGAGACGTAGCAATCAGCCCCAGCATTTT
>-|TRBV12-3/TRBV12-4|many|TRBJ2-3
CASSLGLAVSTDTQYF
TGTGCCAGCAGCTTGGGGCTAGCAGTTAGCACAGATACGCAGTATTTT
>TRBD1|TRBV12-3/TRBV12-4|-|TRBJ1-5
CASSLGGGQGNQPQHF
TGTGCCAGCAGTTTGGGTGGGGGACAGGGGAATCAGCCCCAGCATTTT
>-|TRBV29-1|few|TRBJ2-7
CSVGGRFSYEQYF
TGCAGCGTTGGTGGACGGTTCTCCTACGAGCAGTACTTC
>TRBD2|TRBV27|few|TRBJ2-1
CASSSYSGDEQFF
TGTGCCAGCAGTAGCTATAGCGGGGATGAGCAGTTCTTC
>TRBD2|TRBV11-2|-|TRBJ2-3
CASRKWGRAGGVRMDTQYF
TGTGCCAGCAGGAAGTGGGGAAGAGCGGGGGGAGTTCGTATGGATACGCAGTATTTT
>-|TRBV20-1|few|TRBJ1-2
CSARDRSGVPSNYGYTF
TGCAGTGCTAGAGATCGGTCAGGGGTCCCCTCTAACTATGGCTACACCTTC
>TRBD2|TRBV6-5|-|TRBJ2-1
CASSPTSGSSDEQFF
TGTGCCAGCAGTCCGACTAGCGGGAGTTCGGATGAGCAGTTCTTC
>-|TRBV4-2|few|TRBJ1-1
CASSQGRTNHGEAFF
TGTGCCAGCAGCCAAGGGAGAACAAATCACGGGGAAGCTTTCTTT
>-|TRBV10-3|-|TRBJ2-7
CAIRSVGGTRHEQYF
TGTGCCATCAGATCCGTTGGGGGTACAAGGCACGAGCAGTACTTC
>-|TRBV18|few|TRBJ2-7
CASSQHHHFGEQYF
TGTGCCAGCTCACAACACCACCACTTTGGCGAGCAGTACTTC
>TRBD1|TRBV4-1|-|TRBJ2-7
CASSQPQGTWNNEQYF
TGCGCCAGCAGCCAACCACAGGGGACGTGGAACAATGAGCAGTACTTC
>-|TRBV5-1|-|TRBJ1-6
CASSEAGHSYNSPPHF
TGCGCCAGCAGCGAAGCGGGACACTCCTATAATTCACCCCCCCACTTT
>-|TRBV12-5|once|TRBJ1-5
CASGLVVGEGGGYSNQPQHF
TGTGCTAGTGGTTTGGTGGTGGGGGAGGGAGGAGGATATAGCAATCAGCCCCAGCATTTT
>-|TRBV24-1|-|TRBJ2-7
CATSEQGHEQYF
TGTGCCACCAGTGAGCAGGGCCACGAGCAGTACTTC
>TRBD2|TRBV27|few|TRBJ2-1
CASSLSSSGTHNEQFF
TGTGCCAGCAGTTTATCGTCCAGCGGGACCCACAATGAGCAGTTCTTC
>-|TRBV7-2|few|TRBJ1-2
CASSPRQAAPYGYTF
TGTGCCAGCAGCCCCCGACAGGCTGCCCCCTATGGCTACACCTTC
>TRBD2|TRBV5-1|-|TRBJ2-1
CASERGGPYNEQFF
TGCGCCAGCGAGCGGGGGGGCCCCTACAATGAGCAGTTCTTC
>-|TRBV21-1|-|TRBJ1-5
CASSNGQGNQPQHF
TGTGCCAGCAGCAACGGACAGGGCAATCAGCCCCAGCATTTT
>-|TRBV4-2|few|TRBJ2-5
CASSQDKGRGETQYF
TGTGCCAGCAGCCAAGATAAGGGGCGAGGAGAGACCCAGTACTTC
>-|TRBV3-1|few|TRBJ2-4
CASSQDSGSLAKNIQYF
TGTGCCAGCAGCCAAGATTCGGGCAGCCTAGCCAAAAACATTCAGTACTTC
>TRBD1|TRBV28|few|TRBJ2-7
CASRTPQGTPYEQYF
TGTGCCAGCAGGACTCCACAGGGGACCCCCTACGAGCAGTACTTC
>-|TRBV7-9|few|TRBJ2-4
CASSTPGALAKNIQYF
TGTGCCAGCAGCACGCCGGGGGCTCTAGCCAAAAACATTCAGTACTTC
>-|TRBV18|-|TRBJ1-2
CASSPQGTLYGYTF
TGTGCCAGCTCACCACAGGGGACATTGTATGGCTACACCTTC
>-|TRBV19|-|TRBJ2-4
CARNLGAKNIQYF
TGTGCCAGAAATTTGGGGGCCAAAAACATTCAGTACTTC
>TRBD1|TRBV30|once|TRBJ2-1
CAWSVGDRPRNEQFF
TGTGCCTGGAGTGTCGGGGACAGGCCGAGGAATGAGCAGTTCTTC
>TRBD2|TRBV20-1|few|TRBJ2-3
CSARDPSGPSTDTQYF
TGCAGTGCTAGAGACCCTAGCGGGCCTAGCACAGATACGCAGTATTTT
>TRBD1|TRBV5-1|-|TRBJ1-4
CASSLGDRAFNEKLFF
TGCGCCAGCAGCTTGGGGGACAGGGCCTTCAATGAAAAACTGTTTTTT
>-|TRBV27|-|TRBJ1-5
CASSFRGQPMGNQPQHF
TGTGCCAGCAGTTTCCGGGGTCAACCCATGGGCAATCAGCCCCAGCATTTT
>TRBD1|TRBV25-1|-|TRBJ1-1
CASSETGKGEAFF
TGTGCCAGCAGTGAGACAGGGAAGGGTGAAGCTTTCTTT
>TRBD2|TRBV20-1|-|TRBJ2-7
CSALLAAAYNEQYF
TGCAGTGCTCTACTAGCGGCTGCCTACAATGAGCAGTACTTC
>-|TRBV7-9|-|TRBJ2-4
CASTVGSNIAKNIQYF
TGTGCCAGCACCGTAGGATCGAATATAGCCAAAAACATTCAGTACTTC
>-|TRBV7-2|many|TRBJ1-5
CASSLAGNNQPQHF
TGTGCCAGCAGCTTAGCAGGGAACAATCAGCCCCAGCATTTT
>TRBD2|TRBV6-5|many|TRBJ2-7
CASSYSYSWTSGLSYEQYF
TGTGCCAGCAGTTACTCCTATAGTTGGACTAGCGGACTCTCCTACGAGCAGTACTTC
>TRBD1|TRBV9|once|TRBJ2-1
CASSVAGTGNNGQFF
TGTGCCAGCAGCGTAGCCGGGACAGGGAACAATGGGCAGTTCTTC
>TRBD1|TRBV7-2|-|TRBJ2-2
CASSLGGTGNTGELFF
TGTGCCAGCAGCTTAGGAGGGACAGGAAACACCGGGGAGCTGTTTTTT